The T cell receptor beta chain described here comes from a study of T-cell memory formation after mild COVID-19. Across the study: TCR clustering was largely donor specific.

The CDR3 spans 14 residues. V lost 2 bases to trimming and J lost 5 bases; unmatched junction nucleotides: 2. Points from the study as a whole: CD4+ contracting clones lay mainly in CM and EM, CD8+ ones in EMRA.

Points on this clonotype: The antigen is not known.

TCRdb independently ran MiXCR on the 5' RACE reads; one entry per CDR3 protein. The sample holds 410,000 or so distinct CDR3 sequences; 20% to 30% are singletons and the top ten take 10% to 15%. The clonotype originates from an adult woman who had mild COVID-19 (a few samples of this study predate the infection). Cell type and time point are not known. This chain joins TRBV12-3 or TRBV12-4 and TRBJ2-5; 10 bases are shared with TRBD2. Sequenced input: PBMCs or a T cell subset sorted from them (not recorded which). The CDR3 here is CASSLIAGGETQYF. The CDR3 nucleotides are TGTGCCAGCAGTTTAATAGCGGGGGGCGAGACCCAGTACTTC.